The present T cell receptor (beta chain) was sequenced within a study of blood T cell repertoires in COVID-19. Study overall: Donors in the United States, Italy and Spain gave samples during acute or convalescent COVID-19. T cells, B-cell-depleted T cells, or PBMCs provided the cDNA or gDNA that served as material.

How the authors handled the data: Amplifying reference gene primers gave estimates of nucleated cell counts. The table came from immunoSEQ multiplex PCR; TCRdb's copy has only in-frame clones and leaves some out. The DNA was the basis for D and trimming; V, J and clone size are from that table. The sample lists 250,000 to 350,000 clones; about nine tenths were seen once. Trimming stripped 5 bases from V and 2 bases from J, with 18 bases between. Looked up from germline, CDR1 is LGHNT and CDR2 is FRNRAP. This CDR3 comprises 16 residues. The rearrangement joins TRBV12-5 to TRBJ1-2, with D perhaps matching TRBD1 (5 bases). The sequence was collected from a woman aged 25 to 45 with active or convalescent COVID-19. The sample comprised peripheral blood. The CDR3 DNA sequence: TGTGCTAGTGGTACCCCTCCGGGGCGGGAGAACTATGGCTACACCTTC. It is translated as CASGTPPGRENYGYTF.